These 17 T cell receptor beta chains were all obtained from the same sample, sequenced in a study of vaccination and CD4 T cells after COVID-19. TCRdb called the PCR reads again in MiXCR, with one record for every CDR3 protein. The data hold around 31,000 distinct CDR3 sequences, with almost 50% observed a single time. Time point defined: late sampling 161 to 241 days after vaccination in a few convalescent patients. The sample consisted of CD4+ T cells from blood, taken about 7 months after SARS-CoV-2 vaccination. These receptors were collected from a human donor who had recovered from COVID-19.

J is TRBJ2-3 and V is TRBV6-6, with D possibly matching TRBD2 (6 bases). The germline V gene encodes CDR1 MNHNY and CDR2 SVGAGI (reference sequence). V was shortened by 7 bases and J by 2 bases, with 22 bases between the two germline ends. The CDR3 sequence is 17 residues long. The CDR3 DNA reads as TGTGCCAGCATGCCGCTGACTAGGAGTGGAGACACAGATACGCAGTATTTT. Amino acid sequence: CASMPLTRSGDTDTQYF.

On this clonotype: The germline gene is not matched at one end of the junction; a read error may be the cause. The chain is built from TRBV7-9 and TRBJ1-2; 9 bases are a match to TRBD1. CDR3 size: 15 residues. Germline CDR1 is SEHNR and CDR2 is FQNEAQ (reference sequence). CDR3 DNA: TGTGCCAGCAGCTTGGGGACAGGGCGGAACTATGGCTACACTTTC. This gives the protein CASSLGTGRNYGYTF.

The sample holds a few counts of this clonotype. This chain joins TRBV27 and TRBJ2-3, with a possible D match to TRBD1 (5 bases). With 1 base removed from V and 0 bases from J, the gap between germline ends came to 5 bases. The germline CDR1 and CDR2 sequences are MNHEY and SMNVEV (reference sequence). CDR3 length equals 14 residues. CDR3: CASSLWGSTDTQYF. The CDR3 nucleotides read TGTGCCAGCAGTTTATGGGGCAGCACAGATACGCAGTATTTT.

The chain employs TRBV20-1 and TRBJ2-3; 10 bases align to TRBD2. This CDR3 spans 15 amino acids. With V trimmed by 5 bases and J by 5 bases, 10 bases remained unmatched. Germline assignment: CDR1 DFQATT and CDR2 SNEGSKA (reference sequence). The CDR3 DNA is TGCAGTGCTGGCCAGTTCAGACTAGCGGGAGATACGCAGTATTTT. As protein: CSAGQFRLAGDTQYF.

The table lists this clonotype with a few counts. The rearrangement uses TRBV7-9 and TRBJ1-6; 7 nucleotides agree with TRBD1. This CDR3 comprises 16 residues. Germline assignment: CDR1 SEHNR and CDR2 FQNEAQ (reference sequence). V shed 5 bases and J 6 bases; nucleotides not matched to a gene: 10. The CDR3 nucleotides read TGTGCCAGCAGCCCTACTGACAGGGCTCTTAATTCACCCCTCCACTTT. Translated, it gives CASSPTDRALNSPLHF.

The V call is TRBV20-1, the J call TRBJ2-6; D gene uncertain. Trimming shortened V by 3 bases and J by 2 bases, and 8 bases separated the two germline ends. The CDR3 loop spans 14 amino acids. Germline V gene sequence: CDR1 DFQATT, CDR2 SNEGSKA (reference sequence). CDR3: CSASSVPGANVLTF. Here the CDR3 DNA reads TGCAGTGCTAGTTCCGTTCCTGGGGCCAACGTCCTGACTTTC.

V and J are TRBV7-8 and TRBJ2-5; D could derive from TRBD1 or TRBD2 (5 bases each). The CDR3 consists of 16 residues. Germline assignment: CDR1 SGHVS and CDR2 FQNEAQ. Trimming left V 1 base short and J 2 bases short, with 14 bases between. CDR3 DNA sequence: TGTGCCAGCAGCTTAGTTGGTCGGGGCCTACAAGAGACCCAGTACTTC. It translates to CASSLVGRGLQETQYF.

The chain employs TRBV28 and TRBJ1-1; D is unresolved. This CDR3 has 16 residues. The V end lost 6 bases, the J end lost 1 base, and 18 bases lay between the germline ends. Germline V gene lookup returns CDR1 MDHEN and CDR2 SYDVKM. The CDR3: CASRSHTGSPNTEAFF. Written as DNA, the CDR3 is TGTGCCAGCAGGTCGCATACGGGGAGTCCGAACACTGAAGCTTTCTTT.

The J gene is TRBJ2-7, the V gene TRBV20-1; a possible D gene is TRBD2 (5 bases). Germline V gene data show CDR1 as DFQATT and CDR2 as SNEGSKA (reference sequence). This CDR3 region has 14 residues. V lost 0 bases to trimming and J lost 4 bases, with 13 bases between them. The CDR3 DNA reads TGCAGTGCTAGAGATCTGTCGTCGGGGTACGAGCAGTACTTC. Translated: CSARDLSSGYEQYF.

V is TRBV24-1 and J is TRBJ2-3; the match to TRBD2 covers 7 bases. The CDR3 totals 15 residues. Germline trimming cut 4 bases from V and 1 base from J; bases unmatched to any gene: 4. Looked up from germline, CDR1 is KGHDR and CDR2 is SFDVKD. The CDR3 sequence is CATSETAGGTDTQYF. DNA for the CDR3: TGTGCCACCAGTGAGACCGCGGGGGGCACAGATACGCAGTATTTT.

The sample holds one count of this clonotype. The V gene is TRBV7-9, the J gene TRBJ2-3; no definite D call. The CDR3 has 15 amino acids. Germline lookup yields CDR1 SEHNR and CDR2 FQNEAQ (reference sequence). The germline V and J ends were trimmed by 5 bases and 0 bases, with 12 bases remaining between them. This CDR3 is CASSKEFISTDTQYF. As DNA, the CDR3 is TGTGCCAGCAGCAAGGAATTTATAAGCACAGATACGCAGTATTTT. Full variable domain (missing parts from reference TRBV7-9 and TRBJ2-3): DTGVSQNPRHKITKRGQNVTFRCDPISEHNRLYWYRQTLGQGPEFLTYFQNEAQLEKSRLLSDRFSAERPKGSFSTLEIQRTEQGDSAMYLCASSKEFISTDTQYFGPGTRLTVL.

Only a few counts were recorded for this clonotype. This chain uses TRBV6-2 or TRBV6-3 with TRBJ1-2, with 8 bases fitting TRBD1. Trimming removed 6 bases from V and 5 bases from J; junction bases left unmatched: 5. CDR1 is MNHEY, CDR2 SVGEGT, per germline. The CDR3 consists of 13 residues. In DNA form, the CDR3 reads TGTGCCAGCAGGATGACAGGGGAATATGGCTACACCTTC. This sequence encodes CASRMTGEYGYTF.

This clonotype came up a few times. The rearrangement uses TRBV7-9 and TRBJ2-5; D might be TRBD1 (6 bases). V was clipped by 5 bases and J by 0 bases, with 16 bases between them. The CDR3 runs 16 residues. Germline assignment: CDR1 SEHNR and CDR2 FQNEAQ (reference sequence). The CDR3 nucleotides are TGTGCCAGCAGCACACAGCGGACAGCGTACCAAGAGACCCAGTACTTC. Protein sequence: CASSTQRTAYQETQYF.

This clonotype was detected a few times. The CDR3 DNA sequence: TGTGCCAGCAGTGAAGCCGGCGGGTGGGTATTCCCCAATTCACCCCTCCACTTT. Amino acid sequence: CASSEAGGWVFPNSPLHF. This chain uses TRBV6-1 with TRBJ1-6, with no clear D. V was cut by 0 bases and J by 7 bases, with 19 bases left in between. Germline V gene sequence: CDR1 MNHNS, CDR2 SASEGT. The CDR3 sequence is 18 residues long.

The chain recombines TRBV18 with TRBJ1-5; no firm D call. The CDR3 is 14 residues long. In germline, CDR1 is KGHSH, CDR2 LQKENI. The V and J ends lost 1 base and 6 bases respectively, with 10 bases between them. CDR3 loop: CASSPLEGSQPQHF. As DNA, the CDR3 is TGTGCCAGCTCACCACTGGAGGGATCTCAGCCCCAGCATTTT. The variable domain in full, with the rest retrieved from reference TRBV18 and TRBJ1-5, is NAGVMQNPRHLVRRRGQEARLRCSPMKGHSHVYWYRQLPEEGLKFMVYLQKENIIDESGMPKERFSAEFPKEGPSILRIQQVVRGDSAAYFCASSPLEGSQPQHFGDGTRLSIL.

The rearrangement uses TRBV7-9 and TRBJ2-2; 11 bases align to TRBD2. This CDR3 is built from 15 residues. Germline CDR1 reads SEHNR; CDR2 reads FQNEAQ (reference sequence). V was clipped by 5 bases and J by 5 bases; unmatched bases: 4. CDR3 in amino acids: CASSVLAGVTGELFF. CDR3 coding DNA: TGTGCCAGCAGCGTACTAGCGGGAGTTACCGGGGAGCTGTTTTTT. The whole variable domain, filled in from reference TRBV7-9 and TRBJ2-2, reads DTGVSQNPRHKITKRGQNVTFRCDPISEHNRLYWYRQTLGQGPEFLTYFQNEAQLEKSRLLSDRFSAERPKGSFSTLEIQRTEQGDSAMYLCASSVLAGVTGELFFGEGSRLTVL.

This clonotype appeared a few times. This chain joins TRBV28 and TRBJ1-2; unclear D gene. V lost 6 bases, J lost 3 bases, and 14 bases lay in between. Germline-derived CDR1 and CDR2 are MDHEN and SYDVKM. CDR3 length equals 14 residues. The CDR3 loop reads CASRSWEYHYGYTF. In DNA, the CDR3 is TGTGCCAGCAGGTCCTGGGAATACCACTATGGCTACACCTTC.